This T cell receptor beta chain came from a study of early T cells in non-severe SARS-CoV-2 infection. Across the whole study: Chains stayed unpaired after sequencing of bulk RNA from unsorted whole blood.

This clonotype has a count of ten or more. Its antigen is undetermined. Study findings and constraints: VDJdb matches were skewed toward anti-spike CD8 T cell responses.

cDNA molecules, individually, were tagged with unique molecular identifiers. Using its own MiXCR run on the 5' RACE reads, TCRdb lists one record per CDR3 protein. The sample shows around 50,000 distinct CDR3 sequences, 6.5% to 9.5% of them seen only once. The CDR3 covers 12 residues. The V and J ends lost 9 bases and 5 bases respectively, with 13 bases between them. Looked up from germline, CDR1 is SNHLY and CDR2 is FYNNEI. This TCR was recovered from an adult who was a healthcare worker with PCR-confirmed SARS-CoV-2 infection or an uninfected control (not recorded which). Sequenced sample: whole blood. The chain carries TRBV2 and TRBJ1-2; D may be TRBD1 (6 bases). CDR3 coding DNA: TGTGCCAGGGAAGGGGGTGGATATGGCTACACCTTC. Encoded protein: CAREGGGYGYTF.